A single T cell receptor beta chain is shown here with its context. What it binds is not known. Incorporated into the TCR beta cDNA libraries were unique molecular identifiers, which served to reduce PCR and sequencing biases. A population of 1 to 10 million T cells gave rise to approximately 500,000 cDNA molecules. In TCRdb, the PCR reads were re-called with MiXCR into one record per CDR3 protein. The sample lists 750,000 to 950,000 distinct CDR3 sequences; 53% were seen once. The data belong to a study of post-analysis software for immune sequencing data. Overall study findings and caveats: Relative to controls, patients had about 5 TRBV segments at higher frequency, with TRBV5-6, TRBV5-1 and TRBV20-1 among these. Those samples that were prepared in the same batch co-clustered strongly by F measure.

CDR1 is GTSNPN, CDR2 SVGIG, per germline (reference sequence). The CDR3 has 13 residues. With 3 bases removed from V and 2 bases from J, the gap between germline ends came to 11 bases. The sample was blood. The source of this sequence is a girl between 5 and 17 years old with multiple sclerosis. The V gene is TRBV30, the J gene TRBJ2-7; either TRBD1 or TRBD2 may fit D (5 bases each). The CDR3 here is CAWSLRDAYEQYF. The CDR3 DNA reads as TGTGCCTGGAGCCTCCGGGACGCCTACGAGCAGTACTTC.